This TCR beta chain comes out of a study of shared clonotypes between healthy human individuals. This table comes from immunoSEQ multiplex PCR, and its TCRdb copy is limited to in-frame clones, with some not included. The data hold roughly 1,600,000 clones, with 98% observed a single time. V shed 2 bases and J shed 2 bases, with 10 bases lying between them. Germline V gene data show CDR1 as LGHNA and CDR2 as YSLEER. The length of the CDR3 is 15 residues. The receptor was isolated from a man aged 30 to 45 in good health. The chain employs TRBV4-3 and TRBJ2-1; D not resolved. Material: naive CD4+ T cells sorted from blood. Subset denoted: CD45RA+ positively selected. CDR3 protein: CASSQQNDPYNEQFF. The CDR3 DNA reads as TGCGCCAGCAGCCAACAGAATGACCCCTACAATGAGCAGTTCTTC.